This is a list of T cell receptor beta chains from one sample in a study of cytomegalovirus exposure and HLA in healthy donors. The data were produced by immunoSEQ multiplex PCR, yet TCRdb's version contains in-frame clones alone and is incomplete. The table records approximately 200,000 clones, around 83% of them present only once. The specimen sequenced was PBMCs. These receptors all stem from a woman between 45 and 65 years old in good health and CMV-seropositive. Both conserved end residues are part of each CDR3. D genes are given only for firm matches. The size of a clone is reported for some rows only, either as once, few or many, or as a class for expanded clones.

j_call: TRBJ2-3; v_call: TRBV14; d_call: TRBD2; clone_size: once; cdr3_nt: TGTGCCAGCAGCCAAGGGTCGGGAGGCTGGGGAGATACGCAGTATTTT; cdr3_aa: CASSQGSGGWGDTQYF
j_call: TRBJ2-1; v_call: TRBV5-1; d_call: TRBD2; clone_size: -; cdr3_nt: TGCGCCAGCAGCTTCAGCGGGGCTAACTCCTACAATGAGCAGTTCTTC; cdr3_aa: CASSFSGANSYNEQFF
j_call: TRBJ2-7; v_call: TRBV19; d_call: TRBD2; clone_size: few; cdr3_nt: TGTGCCAGTAGTCCCGGGACTAGCTACGAGCAGTACTTC; cdr3_aa: CASSPGTSYEQYF
j_call: TRBJ1-6; v_call: TRBV28; d_call: -; clone_size: few; cdr3_nt: TGTGCCAGCAGTACTCCAGGGGCTGTCTCACCCCTCCACTTT; cdr3_aa: CASSTPGAVSPLHF
j_call: TRBJ2-3; v_call: TRBV4-1; d_call: TRBD2; clone_size: -; cdr3_nt: TGCGCCAGCAGCCAAGATTGGGGGACTAGCGGGGGGGGAATCACAGATACGCAGTATTTT; cdr3_aa: CASSQDWGTSGGGITDTQYF
j_call: TRBJ2-2; v_call: TRBV2; d_call: -; clone_size: -; cdr3_nt: TGTGCCAGCAGATCCGACTCGAACACCGGGGAGCTGTTTTTT; cdr3_aa: CASRSDSNTGELFF
j_call: TRBJ2-1; v_call: TRBV27; d_call: TRBD1; clone_size: few; cdr3_nt: TGTGCCAGCAGTTCTCAAGGACAGGGGCCGACGTTCTTC; cdr3_aa: CASSSQGQGPTFF
j_call: TRBJ1-2; v_call: TRBV11-2; d_call: -; clone_size: -; cdr3_nt: TGTGCCAGCAGCAACCAGGCCTTCAGGGGTAACTATGGCTACACCTTC; cdr3_aa: CASSNQAFRGNYGYTF
j_call: TRBJ1-4; v_call: TRBV2; d_call: -; clone_size: -; cdr3_nt: TGTGCCAGCACAGGGGCGGAAAAACTGTTTTTT; cdr3_aa: CASTGAEKLFF
j_call: TRBJ1-2; v_call: TRBV6-1; d_call: -; clone_size: -; cdr3_nt: TGTGCCAGCAGTGAAGTTGGAGGTAAAGGTCCGGGAGGCTACACCTTC; cdr3_aa: CASSEVGGKGPGGYTF
j_call: TRBJ1-5; v_call: TRBV18; d_call: -; clone_size: -; cdr3_nt: TGTGCCAGCTCCGGTAGCGGCAATCAGCCCCAGCATTTT; cdr3_aa: CASSGSGNQPQHF
j_call: TRBJ2-2; v_call: TRBV4-2; d_call: TRBD2; clone_size: -; cdr3_nt: TGTGCCAGCAGCCAAGCGACTAGCGGGAGTGGGAACACCGGGGAGCTGTTTTTT; cdr3_aa: CASSQATSGSGNTGELFF
j_call: TRBJ2-3; v_call: TRBV28; d_call: TRBD2; clone_size: -; cdr3_nt: TGTGCCAGCACCAAGGCTAGCGGGTTCAGGGATACGCAGTATTTT; cdr3_aa: CASTKASGFRDTQYF
j_call: TRBJ2-2; v_call: TRBV15; d_call: -; clone_size: -; cdr3_nt: TGTGCCACCAGCAGAGACCTGGCGGGCGGGGAGCTGTTTTTT; cdr3_aa: CATSRDLAGGELFF
j_call: TRBJ2-3; v_call: TRBV6-6; d_call: TRBD2; clone_size: -; cdr3_nt: TGTACACGGGGGAGGACTAGCGGGAGCTCAGATACGCAGTATTTT; cdr3_aa: CTRGRTSGSSDTQYF
j_call: TRBJ2-7; v_call: TRBV14; d_call: TRBD1; clone_size: few; cdr3_nt: TGTGCCAGCAGCCAAGATCTGGACAGGGAATACGAGCAGTACTTC; cdr3_aa: CASSQDLDREYEQYF